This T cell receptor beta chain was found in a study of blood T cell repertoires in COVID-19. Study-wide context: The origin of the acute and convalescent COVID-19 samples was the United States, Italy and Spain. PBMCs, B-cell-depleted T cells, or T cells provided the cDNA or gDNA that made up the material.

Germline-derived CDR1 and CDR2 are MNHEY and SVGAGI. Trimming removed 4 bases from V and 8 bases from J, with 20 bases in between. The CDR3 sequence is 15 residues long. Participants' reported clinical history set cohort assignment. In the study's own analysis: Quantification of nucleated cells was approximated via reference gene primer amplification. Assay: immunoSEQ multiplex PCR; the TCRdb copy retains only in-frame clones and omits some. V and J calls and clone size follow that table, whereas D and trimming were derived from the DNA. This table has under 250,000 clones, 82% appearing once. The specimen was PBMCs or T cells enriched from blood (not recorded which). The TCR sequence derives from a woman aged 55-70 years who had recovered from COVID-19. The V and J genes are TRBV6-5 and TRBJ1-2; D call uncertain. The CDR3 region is CASSSPLIPSTGYTF. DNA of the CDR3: TGTGCCAGCAGTTCTCCCCTCATCCCTAGTACCGGCTACACCTTC.